These T cell receptor beta chains were read from a single sample in a study of TIL therapy for anti-PD-1-resistant metastatic lung cancer. TCRdb keeps only in-frame clones here, not all; method: immunoSEQ multiplex PCR. The table has approximately 97,000 clones, 65% seen once. Here the sequenced sample was tumor tissue, taken at baseline. The receptor source for this set is a person between 25 and 80 years old with non-small cell lung cancer. Both conserved end residues are part of each CDR3. D genes are given only for firm matches. Only part of the rows carry a size: once, few, many, or a class if the clone is expanded.

J gene,V gene,clone size,D gene,CDR3 length,CDR3 DNA,CDR3 protein
TRBJ2-3,TRBV6-2/TRBV6-3,NA,NA,14,TGTGCCAGCAGCCCCGGACGATACACAGATACGCAGTATTTT,CASSPGRYTDTQYF
TRBJ1-5,TRBV28,NA,NA,13,TGTGCCAGCAGTCCCAATACACGGCAGCCCCAGCATTTT,CASSPNTRQPQHF
TRBJ2-7,TRBV5-1,many,NA,13,TGCGCCAGCAGCTTGGAAGGCGTTTACGAGCAGTACTTC,CASSLEGVYEQYF
TRBJ2-3,TRBV30,once,NA,14,TGTGCCTGGCACCGGGACCTATTAACAGATACGCAGTATTTT,CAWHRDLLTDTQYF
TRBJ1-4,TRBV7-9,few,NA,15,TGTGCCAGCAGCTTAGACAGGTCGCTCAATGAAAAACTGTTTTTT,CASSLDRSLNEKLFF
TRBJ2-3,TRBV2,few,NA,14,TGTGCCAGCATCCAGGGACCGAGCACAGATACGCAGTATTTT,CASIQGPSTDTQYF
TRBJ2-2,TRBV28,NA,TRBD2,15,TGTGCCAGCAGTGCGTCCGGGACTAGGGCCGGGGAGCTGTTTTTT,CASSASGTRAGELFF
TRBJ1-6,TRBV27,NA,NA,13,TGTGCCAGCAGATATACAGGGTTTTCACCCCTCCACTTT,CASRYTGFSPLHF
TRBJ2-1,TRBV7-2,NA,TRBD1,17,TGTGCCAGCAGCTCATACCGGGGGCAGGGGGCATACAATGAGCAGTTCTTC,CASSSYRGQGAYNEQFF
TRBJ1-1,TRBV11-2,few,NA,13,TGTGCCAGCAGCTTAGGACAGAACACTGAAGCTTTCTTT,CASSLGQNTEAFF
TRBJ1-3,TRBV7-8,once,NA,16,TGTGCCAGCCCCGTGAAACCGACAGCCGGTGGAAACACCATATATTTT,CASPVKPTAGGNTIYF
TRBJ1-6,TRBV2,NA,NA,13,TGTGCCAGCAGTGAAGCGCCTCAAAGCCCCCTCCACTTT,CASSEAPQSPLHF
TRBJ2-1,TRBV5-5,NA,NA,17,TGTGCCAGCAGCTTGGTCCCCAGGGGAGGCTCCTACAATGAGCAGTTCTTC,CASSLVPRGGSYNEQFF
TRBJ2-3,TRBV7-3,NA,NA,16,TGTGCCAGCAGTCGCGTCGGGGGCCGAAGCACAGATACGCAGTATTTT,CASSRVGGRSTDTQYF
TRBJ2-1,TRBV6-2/TRBV6-3,NA,TRBD2,15,TGTGCCAGCAGTTTCGAGCGGGGGGGAAACAATGAGCAGTTCTTC,CASSFERGGNNEQFF
TRBJ2-7,TRBV29-1,NA,NA,12,TGCAGCGTTGACGTTGATGGGGTAGAGCAGTACTTC,CSVDVDGVEQYF
TRBJ2-2,TRBV12-3/TRBV12-4,NA,NA,13,TGTGCCAGCAGTTCCCAAAACACCGGGGAGCTGTTTTTT,CASSSQNTGELFF
TRBJ1-1,TRBV7-3,NA,NA,14,TGTGCCAGCAGCTTGCAGGGTGCGAGCACTGAAGCTTTCTTT,CASSLQGASTEAFF
TRBJ1-1,TRBV27,NA,NA,15,TGTGCCAGCAGTCTCCGGAGGGACTCCCTCACTGAAGCTTTCTTT,CASSLRRDSLTEAFF
TRBJ1-5,TRBV6-1,NA,NA,14,TGTGCCAGCAGTGAAGAGGGTGCGTATCAGCCCCAGCATTTT,CASSEEGAYQPQHF
TRBJ1-5,TRBV6-5,few,NA,15,TGTGCCAGCAGTTCCGGGAGCGGAGGCAATCAGCCCCAGCATTTT,CASSSGSGGNQPQHF
TRBJ2-1,TRBV7-2,NA,NA,16,TGTGCCAGCAGTCTAAAAGGGGGGTGGGAATACAATGAGCAGTTCTTC,CASSLKGGWEYNEQFF
TRBJ2-7,TRBV4-1,NA,TRBD2,12,TGCGCCAGCAGCCAAGATAGCGGGGTCGCCTACTTC,CASSQDSGVAYF
TRBJ2-3,TRBV4-3,many,NA,20,TGCGCCAGCAGCAAAGAAATGGGGGCTAGCGGTTTCGGGCCCGCGGATACGCAGTATTTT,CASSKEMGASGFGPADTQYF
TRBJ2-2,TRBV11-2,NA,TRBD2,15,TGTGCCAGCAGCTCGGAGCGGGGCCGCACCGGGGAGCTGTTTTTT,CASSSERGRTGELFF
TRBJ1-1,TRBV7-9,NA,NA,13,TGTGCCAGCAGTCGGGGCCCGAACACTGAAGCTTTCTTT,CASSRGPNTEAFF
TRBJ2-5,TRBV2,NA,NA,11,TGTGCCAGCAGAGGCCAAGAGACCCAGTACTTC,CASRGQETQYF
TRBJ2-1,TRBV28,few,NA,16,TGTGCCAGCAGCCCCCGAGAGGGTATGTCCTACAATGAGCAGTTCTTC,CASSPREGMSYNEQFF
TRBJ1-2,TRBV6-1,once,NA,15,TGTGCCAGCAGTGAAGACGTCCGAGACAGACGTGCCCGTGCATTC,CASSEDVRDRRARAF
TRBJ2-7,TRBV3-1/TRBV3-2,NA,NA,16,TGTGCCAGCAGCCAAGATAGGGGGGGGCGAACCTACGAGCAGTACTTC,CASSQDRGGRTYEQYF
TRBJ2-2,TRBV7-2,NA,TRBD2,16,TGTGCCAGCAGCTTTTCCGGGAGGACGAACACCGGGGAGCTGTTTTTT,CASSFSGRTNTGELFF
TRBJ2-4,TRBV24-1,NA,NA,14,TGTTCCAGCTACAGGTACTTAGCCAAAAACATTCAGTACTTC,CSSYRYLAKNIQYF
TRBJ1-6,TRBV6-5,few,NA,15,TGTGCCAGCAGTTACTCGAAGTTCGGAGGGTCACCCCTCCACTTT,CASSYSKFGGSPLHF